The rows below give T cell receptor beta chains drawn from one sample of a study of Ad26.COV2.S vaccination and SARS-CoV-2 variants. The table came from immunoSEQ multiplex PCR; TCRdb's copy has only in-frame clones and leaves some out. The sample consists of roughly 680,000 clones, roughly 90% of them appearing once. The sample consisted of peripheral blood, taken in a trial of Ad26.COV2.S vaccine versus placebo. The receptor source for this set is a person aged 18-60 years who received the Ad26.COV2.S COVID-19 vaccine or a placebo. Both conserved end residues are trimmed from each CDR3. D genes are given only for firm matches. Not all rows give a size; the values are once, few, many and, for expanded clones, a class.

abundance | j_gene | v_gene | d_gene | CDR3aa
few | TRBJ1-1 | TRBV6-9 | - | PRGGPGAF
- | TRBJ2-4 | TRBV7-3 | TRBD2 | ASSQGLAEKNIQY
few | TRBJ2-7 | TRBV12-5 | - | ASGLGYEQY
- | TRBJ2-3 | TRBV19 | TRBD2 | ASKDIGTSGADTQY
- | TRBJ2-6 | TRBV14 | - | ASSLGPVSGANVLT
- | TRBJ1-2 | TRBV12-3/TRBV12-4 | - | ASSLGGNYGYT
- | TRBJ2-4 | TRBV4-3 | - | ASSQATEGPLAKNIQY
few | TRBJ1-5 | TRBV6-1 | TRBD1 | ASSETGESNQPQH
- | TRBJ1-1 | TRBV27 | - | ASSTRDRHKAF
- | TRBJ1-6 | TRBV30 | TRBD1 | AWTRDRALSPLH
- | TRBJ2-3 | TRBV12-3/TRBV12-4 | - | ASSIKGTDTQY
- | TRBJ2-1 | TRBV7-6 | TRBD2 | ASSRTRLAGDNEQF
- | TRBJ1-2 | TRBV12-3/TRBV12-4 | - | ASKRGATGGYT
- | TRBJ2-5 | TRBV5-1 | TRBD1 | ASSISSGGAQETQY
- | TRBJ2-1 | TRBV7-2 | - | ASSSDYGYNEQF
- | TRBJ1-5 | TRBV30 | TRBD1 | AWDRGNQPQH
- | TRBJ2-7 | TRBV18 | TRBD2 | ATRGTSGVSQY
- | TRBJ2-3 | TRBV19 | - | ASSIVAGLGTDTQY
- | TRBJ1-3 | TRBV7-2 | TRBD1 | ASSNYRGSPAGNTIY
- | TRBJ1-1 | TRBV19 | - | ASSMIGNTEAF
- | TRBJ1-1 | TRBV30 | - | AWRTSGNTEAF
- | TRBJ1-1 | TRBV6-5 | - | ASGLMNTEAF
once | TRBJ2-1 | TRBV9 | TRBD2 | ASSETSANYNEQF
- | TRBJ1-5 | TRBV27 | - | ASSLEIAGDSNQPQH
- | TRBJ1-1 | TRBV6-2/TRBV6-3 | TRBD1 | ASSTGDRGRHLNTEAF
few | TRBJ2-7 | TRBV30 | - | AWSRVSYEQY
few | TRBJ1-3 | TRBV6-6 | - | ASSYSITFSGNTIY
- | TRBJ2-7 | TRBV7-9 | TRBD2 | ASSSESSSGPHYEQY
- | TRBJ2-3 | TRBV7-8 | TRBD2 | ASSSLFSTGGRTDTQY
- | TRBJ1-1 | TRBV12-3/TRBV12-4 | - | ASSFRGGEAF
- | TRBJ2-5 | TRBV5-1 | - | ASSSRQGWETQY
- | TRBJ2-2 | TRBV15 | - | ATSTGSSGRYTGELF
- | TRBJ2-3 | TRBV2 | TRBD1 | ASSRGQRTQY
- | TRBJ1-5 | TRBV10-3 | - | AISESLNSNQPQH
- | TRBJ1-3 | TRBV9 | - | ASSGGGNTIY
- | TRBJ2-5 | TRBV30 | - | AWSYPRVRETQY
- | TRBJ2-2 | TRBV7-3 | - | ASSSTTNTGELF
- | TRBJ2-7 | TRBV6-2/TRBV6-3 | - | ASSYPGPLYEQY
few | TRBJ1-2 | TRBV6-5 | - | ASSYGMSYGYT
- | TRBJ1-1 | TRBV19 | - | ASSIKGRGEAF
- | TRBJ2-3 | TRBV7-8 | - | ASSPKDIPGTDTQY
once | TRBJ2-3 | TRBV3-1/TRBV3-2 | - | ASSQDLGSGADTQY
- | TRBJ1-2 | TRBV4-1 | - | ASSPDLARFYGYT
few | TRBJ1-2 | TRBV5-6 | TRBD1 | ASSWGTVANYGYT